These 25 T cell receptor beta chains originate from one sample sequenced in a study of T cells in narcolepsy. The protocol was immunoSEQ multiplex PCR, while the TCRdb copy is restricted to in-frame clones and leaves out a portion. This repertoire shows 36,000 or so clones, around 87% found once; its top ten account for 0.83%. The sample consisted of CD45RA- memory CD4+ T cells from PBMCs. The receptors were gathered from a human donor with narcolepsy.

The V gene is TRBV27, the J gene TRBJ2-3, with a weak D call TRBD2 (6 bases). V gave up 8 bases and J gave up 4 bases, with 16 bases separating them. Germline loops: CDR1 MNHEY, CDR2 SMNVEV (reference sequence). The CDR3 runs to 14 residues. The CDR3 region has the DNA TGTGCCAGCGTCACCGGGACTGGGCCAGATACGCAGTATTTT. Encoded protein: CASVTGTGPDTQYF.

The chain joins TRBV6-1 to TRBJ1-4; 7 bases fit TRBD1. V lost 10 bases to trimming and J lost 0 bases; unmatched junction nucleotides: 2. CDR1 and CDR2 from the germline V gene are MNHNS and SASEGT. CDR3 length equals 13 residues. CDR3 region: CATTGPTNEKLFF. CDR3 DNA sequence: TGTGCCACGACAGGGCCAACTAATGAAAAACTGTTTTTT.

The V and J genes are TRBV4-3 and TRBJ1-3; D is perhaps TRBD1 (6 bases). The V end was cut by 2 bases, the J end by 0 bases, with 8 bases between. In germline, CDR1 is LGHNA, CDR2 YSLEER. The CDR3 runs 15 residues. Here the CDR3 reads CASSQTGSSGNTIYF. The CDR3 nucleotides are TGCGCCAGCAGCCAAACAGGGAGCTCTGGAAACACCATATATTTT.

The chain carries TRBV30 and TRBJ1-1; D unclear. Trimming cost V 1 base and J 0 bases, with 9 bases left between them. Germline lookup yields CDR1 GTSNPN and CDR2 SVGIG (reference sequence). The CDR3 length is 14 residues. CDR3 bases: TGTGCCTGGAGTGACGAGGGTATGAACACTGAAGCTTTCTTT. It specifies CAWSDEGMNTEAFF.

V gene TRBV6-1 combines with J gene TRBJ2-1; D is tentatively TRBD1 or TRBD2 (5 bases each). Trimming took off 6 bases at V and 3 bases at J, with 12 bases between the two ends. CDR1 MNHNS and CDR2 SASEGT come from the germline V gene. This CDR3 spans 14 amino acids. CDR3 coding DNA: TGTGCCAGCAGGACGAGGGGCGTCTACAATGAGCAGTTCTTC. It encodes CASRTRGVYNEQFF.

This rearrangement joins TRBV2 to TRBJ2-7; no clear D gene. CDR3 size: 11 residues. V was clipped by 5 bases and J by 4 bases, with 6 bases between them. Looked up from germline, CDR1 is SNHLY and CDR2 is FYNNEI. The DNA of the CDR3 is TGTGCCAGCAGTACCCTATACGAGCAGTACTTC. Protein product: CASSTLYEQYF.

This chain connects TRBV6-5 to TRBJ1-3, with TRBD1 matching 11 bases. This CDR3 contains 15 residues. With V trimmed by 8 bases and J by 4 bases, 7 bases remained unmatched. In germline, CDR1 is MNHEY, CDR2 SVGAGI. CDR3 sequence (DNA): TGTGCCAGCGGGCAAGGACAGGGGGCGGGAAACACCATATATTTT. It yields the protein CASGQGQGAGNTIYF.

This chain joins TRBV28 and TRBJ1-4, with a tentative D call TRBD1 (5 bases). The CDR3 has 15 amino acids. V lost 4 bases, J lost 7 bases, and 16 bases lay in between. Germline CDR1 is MDHEN and CDR2 is SYDVKM. The CDR3 DNA reads as TGTGCCAGCAGTTCCGCGGGGGGGTTTCGTGAAAAACTGTTTTTT. It specifies CASSSAGGFREKLFF.

The CDR3: CASSLRTSAQYEQYF. CDR3 DNA: TGTGCCAGCAGCCTAAGGACTAGCGCACAATACGAGCAGTACTTC. This sequence joins TRBV4-2 and TRBJ2-7; 9 positions match TRBD2. CDR3 length: 15 amino acids. Germline assignment: CDR1 LGHNA and CDR2 YNFKEQ. Losses at the gene ends were 4 bases for V and 4 bases for J; bases not matched to a gene: 8.

CDR3 in DNA: TGCGCCAGCAGCTTGGCGGTGGGACCTGAGCAGTTCTTC. This translates into CASSLAVGPEQFF. This chain uses TRBV5-1 with TRBJ2-1; D possibly matches TRBD1 or TRBD2 (5 bases each). Trimming removed 0 bases from V and 9 bases from J, with 10 bases in between. This CDR3 has 13 residues. Per germline, CDR1 SGHRS and CDR2 YFSETQ.

DNA for the CDR3: TGTGCCAGTCGAGGACTAGCGGGGGGGGAGGATACGCAGTATTTT. Translated, it gives CASRGLAGGEDTQYF. The V gene is TRBV19, the J gene TRBJ2-3, with 15 bases lining up with TRBD2. J was trimmed by 6 bases and V by 8 bases; bases with no gene match: 6. The CDR3 sequence is 15 residues long. Germline CDR1 and CDR2: LNHDA and SQIVND (reference sequence). The full variable domain, rest sourced from reference TRBV19 and TRBJ2-3, is DGGITQSPKYLFRKEGQNVTLSCEQNLNHDAMYWYRQDPGQGLRLIYYSQIVNDFQKGDIAEGYSVSREKKESFPLTVTSAQKNPTAFYLCASRGLAGGEDTQYFGPGTRLTVL.

This sequence joins TRBV30 and TRBJ2-5; no reliable D call. The germline V gene has CDR1 GTSNPN and CDR2 SVGIG (reference sequence). The CDR3 consists of 14 residues. V lost 0 bases to trimming and J lost 5 bases, with 13 bases between them. The DNA for the CDR3 is TGTGCCTGGAGTGTATGGGGTCCTGGGGAGACCCAGTACTTC. It yields the protein CAWSVWGPGETQYF.

This chain uses TRBV10-3 with TRBJ2-5, with 7 bases matching TRBD2. This CDR3 region has 13 residues. V gave up 11 bases and J gave up 2 bases; unmatched junction bases: 8. Germline lookup yields CDR1 ENHRY and CDR2 SYGVKD. The CDR3 loop reads CAVGAGPQETQYF. DNA for the CDR3: TGTGCCGTTGGAGCGGGGCCTCAAGAGACCCAGTACTTC.

The chain recombines TRBV6-5 with TRBJ1-2; no definite D call. Trimming pared 3 bases from V and 8 bases from J, leaving 19 bases between. This CDR3 comprises 15 residues. Looked up from germline, CDR1 is MNHEY and CDR2 is SVGAGI. CDR3 region: CASSYDPHRKTGYTF. CDR3 DNA: TGTGCCAGCAGTTATGATCCGCACAGAAAAACAGGCTACACCTTC.

There are a few counts of this clone. The chain recombines TRBV28 with TRBJ1-2; D unresolved. This CDR3 contains 12 residues. CDR1 is MDHEN, CDR2 SYDVKM, per germline. V lost 6 bases and J lost 0, with 5 bases in between. The CDR3 DNA is TGTGCCAGCAGCCTAGCTAACTATGGCTACACCTTC. This gives the protein CASSLANYGYTF.

The V gene is TRBV2, the J gene TRBJ1-2; 8 bases map to TRBD1. The CDR3 contains 14 residues. From germline, CDR1 is SNHLY and CDR2 FYNNEI. The V gene end was trimmed by 3 bases and the J gene end by 5 bases; junction bases not matched to a gene: 5. CDR3 in amino acids: CASSDQGATYGYTF. For the CDR3, the DNA is TGTGCCAGCAGTGACCAGGGGGCCACATATGGCTACACCTTC. Filled out from reference TRBV2 and TRBJ1-2, the complete variable domain reads EPEVTQTPSHQVTQMGQEVILRCVPISNHLYFYWYRQILGQKVEFLVSFYNNEISEKSEIFDDQFSVERPDGSNFTLKIRSTKLEDSAMYFCASSDQGATYGYTFGSGTRLTVV.

The gene calls are TRBV11-3 and TRBJ2-7, with TRBD1 as a possible D gene (6 bases). The germline V gene encodes CDR1 SGHNT and CDR2 YENEEA. The CDR3 runs to 14 residues. V shed 5 bases and J shed 0 bases, with 11 bases lying between them. The CDR3 bases are TGTGCCAGCAGCAAACAGGGTAGCTCCTACGAGCAGTACTTC. It yields the protein CASSKQGSSYEQYF. The complete variable domain, with remaining parts taken from reference TRBV11-3 and TRBJ2-7, reads EAGVVQSPRYKIIEKKQPVAFWCNPISGHNTLYWYLQNLGQGPELLIRYENEEAVDDSQLPKDRFSAERLKGVDSTLKIQPAELGDSAVYLCASSKQGSSYEQYFGPGTRLTVT.

This clone was seen a single time. The chain couples TRBV6-1 to TRBJ2-7, with D perhaps TRBD2 (6 bases). Per germline, CDR1 MNHNS and CDR2 SASEGT. The CDR3 length is 14 residues. The V and J ends lost 4 bases and 0 bases respectively, with 10 bases between them. The CDR3 sequence: CASSVGGTSYEQYF. The CDR3 nucleotides are TGTGCCAGCAGTGTGGGGGGTACCTCCTACGAGCAGTACTTC.

This sequence joins TRBV7-8 and TRBJ1-5; 8 nucleotides match TRBD1. Germline V gives CDR1 SGHVS, CDR2 FQNEAQ. The CDR3 is 18 residues long. J lost 0 bases, V lost 1 base, and 8 bases had no gene match. CDR3 DNA: TGTGCCAGCAGCTTAGGCTCGACAGGGGTCAATAGCAATCAGCCCCAGCATTTT. It yields the protein CASSLGSTGVNSNQPQHF. Filled out from reference TRBV7-8 and TRBJ1-5, the complete variable domain reads GAGVSQSPRYKVAKRGQDVALRCDPISGHVSLFWYQQALGQGPEFLTYFQNEAQLDKSGLPSDRFFAERPEGSVSTLKIQRTQQEDSAVYLCASSLGSTGVNSNQPQHFGDGTRLSIL.

The chain links TRBV7-8 to TRBJ1-6; no clear D. Germline CDR1 reads SGHVS; CDR2 reads FQNEAQ. The CDR3 extends over 12 amino acids. V gave up 5 bases and J gave up 9 bases, with 8 bases separating them. CDR3 sequence: CASSRPGSPLHF. In DNA form, the CDR3 reads TGTGCCAGCAGCCGCCCCGGTTCACCCCTCCACTTT.

The J gene is TRBJ1-1, the V gene TRBV28; a possible D gene is TRBD1 (5 bases). The ends were cut back, 3 bases at V and 8 bases at J, with 16 bases in the middle. The length of the CDR3 is 14 residues. In germline, CDR1 is MDHEN, CDR2 SYDVKM. The CDR3 region has the DNA TGTGCCAGCAGTTTGGCCCGCCAGGGAGGGGAAGCTTTCTTT. Protein sequence: CASSLARQGGEAFF.

V gene TRBV11-3 combines with J gene TRBJ2-5, with TRBD1 identical over 8 bases. V shed 5 bases, J shed 4 bases, and the junction held 6 bases outside the gene matches. Looked up from germline, CDR1 is SGHNT and CDR2 is YENEEA. This CDR3 has 14 residues. This chain's CDR3 is CASSPQGVGETQYF. CDR3 in DNA: TGTGCCAGCAGCCCACAGGGGGTCGGAGAGACCCAGTACTTC.

This rearrangement joins TRBV6-1 to TRBJ2-4, with D possibly being TRBD1 (5 bases). V was cut by 1 base and J by 6 bases, with 16 bases left in between. The germline CDR1 and CDR2 sequences are MNHNS and SASEGT. CDR3 length: 16 residues. The CDR3: CASSEEMRIGVNIQYF. CDR3 DNA sequence: TGTGCCAGCAGTGAAGAAATGAGGATAGGGGTAAACATTCAGTACTTC.

In the case of this clone: Other DNA sequences within the sample encode an identical CDR3. The genes are TRBV19 and TRBJ1-4; 8 nucleotides match TRBD1. CDR1 and CDR2 from the germline V gene are LNHDA and SQIVND (reference sequence). The CDR3 is 15 amino acids. V trimming: 1 base; J trimming: 6 bases; junction bases outside the gene matches: 4. CDR3 residues: CASSIVAGGDEKLFF. The CDR3 nucleotides are TGTGCCAGTAGTATAGTGGCAGGGGGCGATGAAAAACTGTTTTTT.

This clone was recorded once. The chain carries TRBV28 and TRBJ1-6, with D maybe TRBD1 (6 bases). CDR1 and CDR2 (germline): MDHEN, SYDVKM. The CDR3 contains 14 residues. The germline V and J ends were trimmed by 1 base and 6 bases, with 7 bases remaining between them. The CDR3 bases are TGTGCCAGCAGTTTATTACAGGGTAATTCACCCCTCCACTTT. Its protein product is CASSLLQGNSPLHF.